The rows below give T cell receptor beta chains drawn from one sample of a study of a mutant IDH1 vaccine in newly diagnosed glioma. TCRdb's table, derived via immunoSEQ multiplex PCR, lists solely in-frame clones and lacks some. The table has 25,000 to 35,000 clones, around 90% seen once. The antigens for these receptors are not known. The sequenced sample was PBMCs, obtained from a glioma patient whose treatment included an IDH1 peptide vaccine. The origin of the receptors is a man aged 18 to 30 with glioma. Both conserved end residues are part of each CDR3. A D gene is named only where the DNA matches it firmly. For some rows the clone size is stated as once, few or many, or as a class when expanded; others skip it.

cdr3_length j_call clone_size d_call v_call cdr3_nt cdr3_aa
15 TRBJ1-1 . TRBD1 TRBV10-3 TGTGCCATCAGTGGACAGGGGGCCCAGAACACTGAAGCTTTCTTT CAISGQGAQNTEAFF
13 TRBJ2-1 . . TRBV4-3 TGCGCCAGCAGCCCTTCCCGGGGTAGTGAGCAGTTCTTC CASSPSRGSEQFF
13 TRBJ1-1 once . TRBV30 TGTGCCTGGAGTGTAGAAGGGAACACTGAAGCTTTCTTT CAWSVEGNTEAFF
14 TRBJ2-7 . TRBD2 TRBV7-8 TGTGCCAGCAGCTTAGCAGCGGGGGCCCTCGAGCAGTACTTC CASSLAAGALEQYF
15 TRBJ2-1 . . TRBV10-1 TGCGCCAGCAGTGAGTACTCTGCGGGACGCAATGAGCAGTTCTTC CASSEYSAGRNEQFF
17 TRBJ1-4 . . TRBV7-9 TGTGCCAGCAGCCTAGCATTTGAGTCAGCAACTAATGAAAAACTGTTTTTT CASSLAFESATNEKLFF
16 TRBJ2-6 . . TRBV21-1 TGTGCCAGCAGCAAAGAGGGGTCCTCTGGGGCCAACGTCCTGACTTTC CASSKEGSSGANVLTF
15 TRBJ1-2 . . TRBV7-9 TGTGCCAGCAGCCCCTCAGGGGACGGGGTGCATGGCTACACCTTC CASSPSGDGVHGYTF
16 TRBJ2-1 . TRBD1 TRBV29-1 TGCAGCGTTGAAGCTAGGACAGGCAACTCCTACAATGAGCAGTTCTTC CSVEARTGNSYNEQFF
15 TRBJ2-1 . TRBD2 TRBV5-1 TGCGCCAGCAGCCAGACTAGCGGGAGAGGCAAAGAGCAGTTCTTC CASSQTSGRGKEQFF
15 TRBJ2-4 . . TRBV5-1 TGCGCCAGCAGCTTAGGGGCAGGGCGCAGGAACATTCAGTACTTC CASSLGAGRRNIQYF
14 TRBJ2-3 . TRBD2 TRBV29-1 TGCAGCGTGGGGACTAGCGGGAGGTCAGATACGCAGTATTTT CSVGTSGRSDTQYF
12 TRBJ2-5 . TRBD1 TRBV2 TGTGCCAGCTGGGACAGTGGGGAGACCCAGTACTTC CASWDSGETQYF
14 TRBJ1-5 . . TRBV27 TGTGCCAGCAGCCCCATACTTAGCAATCAGCCCCAGCATTTT CASSPILSNQPQHF
15 TRBJ2-5 . TRBD2 TRBV7-9 TGTGCCAGCAGCAGGGCGGGGGGGGACCAAGAGACCCAGTACTTC CASSRAGGDQETQYF
14 TRBJ1-1 . . TRBV7-9 TGTGCCAGCAGCGACCCGACAGTGAACACTGAAGCTTTCTTT CASSDPTVNTEAFF
15 TRBJ1-4 . . TRBV19 TGTGCCAGTAGTATAGGTGGGCTGAATAATGAAAAACTGTTTTTT CASSIGGLNNEKLFF
15 TRBJ1-2 . TRBD1 TRBV27 TGTGCCAGCAGTAACAGACAGGGCCCCAACTATGGCTACACCTTC CASSNRQGPNYGYTF
15 TRBJ1-2 . TRBD1 TRBV7-2 TGTGCCAGCAGCTCCCCGGGACAGCTCTACTATGGCTACACCTTC CASSSPGQLYYGYTF
14 TRBJ1-1 . . TRBV21-1 TGTGCCAGCAGGTCAGGGGGGGAGAACACTGAAGCTTTCTTT CASRSGGENTEAFF
14 TRBJ1-6 few TRBD1 TRBV7-8 TGTGCCAGCAGCTTACAGGGGGAAGGATCACCCCTCCACTTT CASSLQGEGSPLHF
13 TRBJ1-5 . . TRBV28 TGTGCCAGCAGCGGGACTCTGGGGCAGCCCCAGCATTTT CASSGTLGQPQHF
13 TRBJ2-7 . . TRBV28 TGTGCCAGCAAAGGTCCCAGCATCCACGAGCAGTACTTC CASKGPSIHEQYF
12 TRBJ1-1 few . TRBV14 TGTGCCAGCAGACATTTAGGCACTGAAGCTTTCTTT CASRHLGTEAFF
14 TRBJ1-1 . . TRBV7-2 TGTGCCAGCAGCTCTAACAGGGCCAACACTGAAGCTTTCTTT CASSSNRANTEAFF
14 TRBJ1-2 once TRBD1 TRBV7-2 TGTGCCAGCAGCCCACAGGGGGCAGCTTCTGGCTACACCTTC CASSPQGAASGYTF
16 TRBJ1-1 . TRBD1 TRBV27 TGTGCCAGCAGTTTTTTCAAGGGGGCCCGTCGCGCTGAAGCTTTCTTT CASSFFKGARRAEAFF
14 TRBJ2-7 . TRBD2 TRBV9 TGTGCCAGCAGCGTAGCGGGAGGGCCTTACGAGCAGTACTTC CASSVAGGPYEQYF
13 TRBJ1-2 . TRBD1 TRBV11-2 TGTGCCAGCAGCTTATGGGGACAGGATGGCTACACCTTC CASSLWGQDGYTF
16 TRBJ2-2 . . TRBV4-1 TGCGCCAGCAGCCAAGGTGGGGGCGCCAGGGCCGGGGAGCTGTTTTTT CASSQGGGARAGELFF
13 TRBJ1-2 few . TRBV30 TGTGCCTGGAGGGGAGGGGAAAACTATGGCTACACCTTC CAWRGGENYGYTF
14 TRBJ1-1 . . TRBV7-2 TGTGCCAGCAGCACACAGGGTTCAGGCACTGAAGCTTTCTTT CASSTQGSGTEAFF
13 TRBJ1-1 . . TRBV7-9 TGTGCCAGCACAGGGGAGTTGAACACTGAAGCTTTCTTT CASTGELNTEAFF
14 TRBJ1-1 once . TRBV5-6 TGTGCCAGCAGCTTACGGGGGTTCCATGCTGAAGCTTTCTTT CASSLRGFHAEAFF
12 TRBJ1-1 . TRBD1 TRBV30 TGTGCCTGGTTCACAGGGGGCACTGAAGCTTTCTTT CAWFTGGTEAFF
15 TRBJ2-7 . . TRBV9 TGTGCCAGCAGCGTCCAGGACAGTGACCTACGTGCGCAGTACTTC CASSVQDSDLRAQYF
13 TRBJ1-2 few TRBD1 TRBV6-5 TGTGCCAGCAGTCGTGACAGGGATTATGGCTACACCTTC CASSRDRDYGYTF
15 TRBJ2-5 . TRBD1 TRBV9 TGTGCCAGCAGCGTAGGCCCGGGACAGGGGGAGACCCAGTACTTC CASSVGPGQGETQYF
14 TRBJ1-1 . . TRBV2 TGTGCCAGCAGCAGGACGAGCGGGGGCACTGAAGCTTTCTTT CASSRTSGGTEAFF
18 TRBJ2-2 . TRBD2 TRBV28 TGTGCCAGCAGTTTACCTAGCGGGAGGTTATTGGGCACCGGGGAGCTGTTTTTT CASSLPSGRLLGTGELFF
11 TRBJ1-1 . TRBD1 TRBV29-1 TGCAGCGGCGGACAGGGCCCCGAAGCTTTCTTT CSGGQGPEAFF
15 TRBJ2-5 . TRBD1 TRBV4-3 TGCGCCAGCAGTCGGGGACAGAGGGGGCAAGAGACCCAGTACTTC CASSRGQRGQETQYF
14 TRBJ1-2 . TRBD1 TRBV30 TGTGCCTGGGCGCCGGGACAGGGACGGTATGGCTACACCTTC CAWAPGQGRYGYTF
14 TRBJ1-4 once . TRBV30 TGTGCCTGGAGTTTCGATTTGACTAATGAAAAACTGTTTTTT CAWSFDLTNEKLFF
15 TRBJ2-1 . TRBD2 TRBV9 TGTGCCAGCAGCCCCTCGGGAGGCTCCTACAATGAGCAGTTCTTC CASSPSGGSYNEQFF
16 TRBJ2-1 . TRBD2 TRBV30 TGTGCCTGGAGTGTACTGCGCGGGAGGCACTCCAATGAGCAGTTCTTC CAWSVLRGRHSNEQFF
15 TRBJ2-7 . TRBD2 TRBV4-3 TGCGCCAGCAGCCAAGGTGGGACTAGCGGCTACGAGCAGTACTTC CASSQGGTSGYEQYF
13 TRBJ2-7 . . TRBV27 TGTGCCAGCAGTTTCAGCGGAGCCTACGAGCAGTACTTC CASSFSGAYEQYF
14 TRBJ1-2 . . TRBV4-3 TGCGCCAGCAGCCAAGACAGCGGTGCCTATGGCTACACCTTC CASSQDSGAYGYTF
14 TRBJ1-5 . . TRBV6-1 TGTGCCAGCAGTTGGGGCAGCCTAAATCAGCCCCAGCATTTT CASSWGSLNQPQHF
14 TRBJ1-4 . . TRBV19 TGTGCCAGTAGTATCCGGAGGGGTAATGAAAAACTGTTTTTT CASSIRRGNEKLFF
15 TRBJ1-1 once TRBD1 TRBV5-1 TGCGCCAGCAGCGCTAGTACAGGGGGCGTGACTGAAGCTTTCTTT CASSASTGGVTEAFF
13 TRBJ1-2 . TRBD1 TRBV29-1 TGCAGCGACCGGGACAGGGGACCGTTTGGCTACACCTTC CSDRDRGPFGYTF
14 TRBJ2-7 . . TRBV7-2 TGTGCCAGCAGCTTAGGAGGTCTCTCCTACGAGCAGTACTTC CASSLGGLSYEQYF